Shown below are 7 T cell receptor beta chains from a single sample sequenced in a study of a mutant IDH1 vaccine in newly diagnosed glioma. Time point noted: week 47, end of study. One vaccine dose held 300 ug of mutant IDH1 20-mer peptide and came with topical imiquimod. These receptors lack a known antigen. TCRdb's copy holds only in-frame clones and misses some; the assay was immunoSEQ multiplex PCR. The table lists 45,000 to 65,000 clones, about 61% of them singletons, with about 4.8% in the top ten. Source: peripheral blood mononuclear cells (PBMCs), taken from a glioma patient whose treatment included an IDH1 peptide vaccine. These TCRs come from a man aged 40-50 years with glioma. Some clones in this sample may be carry-over from other donors' samples.

The chain joins TRBV7-6 to TRBJ2-3, with D uncertain. V was clipped by 4 bases and J by 3 bases, with 8 bases between them. The CDR3 runs to 13 residues. Germline V gene lookup returns CDR1 SGHVS and CDR2 FNYEAQ. The DNA for the CDR3 is TGTGCCAGCAGCTCGTTTCTTACAGATACGCAGTATTTT. It encodes CASSSFLTDTQYF.

The gene calls are TRBV5-6 and TRBJ2-2; no clear D. The CDR3 has 16 residues. The ends were cut back, 3 bases at V and 7 bases at J, with 19 bases in the middle. CDR1 is SGHDT and CDR2 is YYEEEE in the germline V gene. The CDR3 region has the DNA TGTGCCAGCAGCTCTCCACGGTGGGATCTTAGCGGGGAGCTGTTTTTT. It is translated as CASSSPRWDLSGELFF.

This chain uses TRBV2 with TRBJ1-2; possibly TRBD1 for D (6 bases). This CDR3 has 15 residues. Trimming took off 0 bases at V and 8 bases at J, with 16 bases between the two ends. Germline-derived CDR1 and CDR2 are SNHLY and FYNNEI. This CDR3 is CASSEALFRDKGYTF. The DNA of the CDR3 is TGTGCCAGCAGTGAAGCGCTTTTCCGGGACAAGGGCTACACCTTC.

The chain is built from TRBV7-9 and TRBJ1-2; D is unclear. The germline CDR1 and CDR2 sequences are SEHNR and FQNEAQ (reference sequence). This CDR3 spans 16 amino acids. V was cut by 5 bases and J by 1 base, with 17 bases left in between. CDR3 residues: CASSLNNPRINYGYTF. In DNA form, the CDR3 reads TGTGCCAGCAGCCTTAATAACCCTCGGATTAACTATGGCTACACCTTC.

The chain uses TRBV4-1 and TRBJ1-2; unclear D gene. There are 15 residues in the CDR3. V lost 2 bases, J lost 0 bases, and 10 bases lay in between. The germline V gene encodes CDR1 MGHRA and CDR2 YSYEKL. The CDR3 region is CASSQIPGSNYGYTF. The CDR3 bases are TGCGCCAGCAGCCAAATCCCGGGATCTAACTATGGCTACACCTTC.

This chain uses TRBV13 with TRBJ2-2; D gene uncertain. V dropped 4 bases and J dropped 5 bases, with 8 bases sitting between them. The CDR3 totals 13 residues. From germline, CDR1 is PRHDT and CDR2 FYEKMQ (reference sequence). The CDR3 is CASSWGYTGELFF. DNA of the CDR3: TGTGCCAGCAGCTGGGGTTATACCGGGGAGCTGTTTTTT. Variable domain in full (rest from reference TRBV13 and TRBJ2-2): AAGVIQSPRHLIKEKRETATLKCYPIPRHDTVYWYQQGPGQDPQFLISFYEKMQSDKGSIPDRFSAQQFSDYHSELNMSSLELGDSALYFCASSWGYTGELFFGEGSRLTVL.

The sample holds a few counts of this clone. V and J are TRBV15 and TRBJ1-2; a possible D gene is TRBD1 (5 bases). The CDR3 contains 17 residues. Germline V gene sequence: CDR1 LNHNV, CDR2 YYDKDF (reference sequence). The V and J ends lost 0 bases and 8 bases respectively, with 22 bases between them. CDR3 coding DNA: TGTGCCACCAGCAGAGATGCGGACACCCCAGGGCTTTACGGCTACACCTTC. Amino acids: CATSRDADTPGLYGYTF. Supplemented by reference TRBV15 and TRBJ1-2, the full variable domain reads DAMVIQNPRYQVTQFGKPVTLSCSQTLNHNVMYWYQQKSSQAPKLLFHYYDKDFNNEADTPDNFQSRRPNTSFCFLDIRSPGLGDTAMYLCATSRDADTPGLYGYTFGSGTRLTVV.